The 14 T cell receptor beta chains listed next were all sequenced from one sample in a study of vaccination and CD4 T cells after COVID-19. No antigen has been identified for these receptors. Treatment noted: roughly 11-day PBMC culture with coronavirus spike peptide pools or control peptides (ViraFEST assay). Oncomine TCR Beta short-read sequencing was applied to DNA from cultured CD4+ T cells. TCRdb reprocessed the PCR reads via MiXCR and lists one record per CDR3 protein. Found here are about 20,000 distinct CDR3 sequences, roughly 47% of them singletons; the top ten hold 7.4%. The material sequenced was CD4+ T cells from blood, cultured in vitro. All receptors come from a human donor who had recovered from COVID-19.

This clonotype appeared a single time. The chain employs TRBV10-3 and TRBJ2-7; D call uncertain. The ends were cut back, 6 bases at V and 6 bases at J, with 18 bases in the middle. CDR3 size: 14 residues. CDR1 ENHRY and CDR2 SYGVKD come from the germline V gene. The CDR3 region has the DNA TGTGCCATCAGGAATGACATAGGCGTCCTCGAGCAGTACTTC. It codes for CAIRNDIGVLEQYF.

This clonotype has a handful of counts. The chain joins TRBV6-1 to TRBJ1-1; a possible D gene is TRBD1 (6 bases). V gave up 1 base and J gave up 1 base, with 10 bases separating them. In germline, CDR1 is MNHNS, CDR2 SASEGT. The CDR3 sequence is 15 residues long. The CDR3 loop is CASSEGTGKNTEAFF. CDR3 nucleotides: TGTGCCAGCAGTGAAGGAACAGGGAAGAACACTGAAGCTTTCTTT.

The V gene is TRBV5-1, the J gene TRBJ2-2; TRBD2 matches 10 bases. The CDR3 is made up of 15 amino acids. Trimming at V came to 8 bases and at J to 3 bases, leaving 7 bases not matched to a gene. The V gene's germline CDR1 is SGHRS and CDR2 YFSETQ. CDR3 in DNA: TGCGCCAGTACCCCCGGACTAGCGGACACCGGGGAGCTGTTTTTT. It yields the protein CASTPGLADTGELFF. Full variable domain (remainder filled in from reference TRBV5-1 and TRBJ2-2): KAGVTQTPRYLIKTRGQQVTLSCSPISGHRSVSWYQQTPGQGLQFLFEYFSETQRNKGNFPGRFSGRQFSNSRSEMNVSTLELGDSALYLCASTPGLADTGELFFGEGSRLTVL.

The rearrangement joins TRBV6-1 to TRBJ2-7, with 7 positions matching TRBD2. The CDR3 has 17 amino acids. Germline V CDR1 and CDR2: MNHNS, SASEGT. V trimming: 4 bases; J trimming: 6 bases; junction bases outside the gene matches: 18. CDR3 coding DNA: TGTGCCAGCAGTGTTACCGATAGCGGGTTGGGATTCGCCGAGCAGTACTTC. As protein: CASSVTDSGLGFAEQYF.

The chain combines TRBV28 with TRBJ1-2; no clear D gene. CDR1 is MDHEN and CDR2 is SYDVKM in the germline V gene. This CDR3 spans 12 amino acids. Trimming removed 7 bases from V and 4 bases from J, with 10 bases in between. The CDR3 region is CASMSSPYGYTF. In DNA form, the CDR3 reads TGTGCCAGCATGAGTTCCCCCTATGGCTACACCTTC.

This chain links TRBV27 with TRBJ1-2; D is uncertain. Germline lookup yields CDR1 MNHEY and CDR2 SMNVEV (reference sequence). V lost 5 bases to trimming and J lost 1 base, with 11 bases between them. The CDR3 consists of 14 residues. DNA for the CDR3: TGTGCCAGCAGTGCTGACACCCTTAACTATGGCTACACCTTC. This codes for CASSADTLNYGYTF.

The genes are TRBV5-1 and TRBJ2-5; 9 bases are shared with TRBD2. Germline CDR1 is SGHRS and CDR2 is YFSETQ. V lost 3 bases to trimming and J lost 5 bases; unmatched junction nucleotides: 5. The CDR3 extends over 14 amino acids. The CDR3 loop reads CASSSGTSLETQYF. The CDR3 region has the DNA TGCGCCAGCAGCTCGGGGACTAGCTTGGAGACCCAGTACTTC.

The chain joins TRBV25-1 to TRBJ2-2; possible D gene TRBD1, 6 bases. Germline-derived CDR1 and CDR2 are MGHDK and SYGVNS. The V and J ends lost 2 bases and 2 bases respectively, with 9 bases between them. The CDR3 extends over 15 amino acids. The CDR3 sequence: CASSEGGTNTGELFF. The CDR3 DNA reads TGTGCCAGCAGTGAAGGTGGGACAAACACCGGGGAGCTGTTTTTT.

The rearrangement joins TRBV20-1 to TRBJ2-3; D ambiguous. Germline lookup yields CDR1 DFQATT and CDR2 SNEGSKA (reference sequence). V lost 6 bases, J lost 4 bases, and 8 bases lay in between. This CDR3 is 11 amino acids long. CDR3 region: CSALIADTQYF. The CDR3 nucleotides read TGCAGTGCCTTAATCGCAGATACGCAGTATTTT.

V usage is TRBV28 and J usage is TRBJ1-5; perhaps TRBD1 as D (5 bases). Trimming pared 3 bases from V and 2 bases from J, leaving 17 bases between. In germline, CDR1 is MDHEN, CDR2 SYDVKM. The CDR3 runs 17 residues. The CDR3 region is CASSLILGVGGNQPQHF. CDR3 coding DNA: TGTGCCAGCAGTTTGATCTTAGGGGTAGGGGGCAATCAGCCCCAGCATTTT.

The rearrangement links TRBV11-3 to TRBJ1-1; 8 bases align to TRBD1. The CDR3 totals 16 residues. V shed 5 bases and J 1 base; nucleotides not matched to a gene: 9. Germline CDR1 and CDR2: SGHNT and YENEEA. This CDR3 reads CASSDPGQASNTEAFF. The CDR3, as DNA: TGTGCCAGCAGCGACCCGGGACAGGCTTCGAACACTGAAGCTTTCTTT.

CDR3 sequence (DNA): TGCAGTGCTAGGCCATCGACTAGCGGGAGTGGCTACGAGCAGTACTTC. This gives the protein CSARPSTSGSGYEQYF. V and J are TRBV20-1 and TRBJ2-7; TRBD2 matches 12 bases. After removal of 3 bases from V and 3 bases from J, the junction contained 9 bases not matched to a gene. The CDR3 runs 16 residues. Per the germline V gene, CDR1 is DFQATT and CDR2 is SNEGSKA (reference sequence).

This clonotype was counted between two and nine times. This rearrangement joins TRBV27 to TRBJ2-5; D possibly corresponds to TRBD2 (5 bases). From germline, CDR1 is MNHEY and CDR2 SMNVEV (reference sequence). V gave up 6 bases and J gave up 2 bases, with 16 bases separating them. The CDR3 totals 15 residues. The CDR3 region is CASSRTVAPQETQYF. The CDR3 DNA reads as TGTGCCAGCAGCAGGACTGTTGCCCCACAAGAGACCCAGTACTTC.

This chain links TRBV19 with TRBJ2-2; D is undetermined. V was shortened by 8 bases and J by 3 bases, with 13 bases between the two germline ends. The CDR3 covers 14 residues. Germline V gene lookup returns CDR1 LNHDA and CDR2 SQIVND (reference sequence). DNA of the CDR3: TGTGCCAGTGAGTCCGGTGGAGACACCGGGGAGCTGTTTTTT. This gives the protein CASESGGDTGELFF. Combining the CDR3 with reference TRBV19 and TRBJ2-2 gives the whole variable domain DGGITQSPKYLFRKEGQNVTLSCEQNLNHDAMYWYRQDPGQGLRLIYYSQIVNDFQKGDIAEGYSVSREKKESFPLTVTSAQKNPTAFYLCASESGGDTGELFFGEGSRLTVL.